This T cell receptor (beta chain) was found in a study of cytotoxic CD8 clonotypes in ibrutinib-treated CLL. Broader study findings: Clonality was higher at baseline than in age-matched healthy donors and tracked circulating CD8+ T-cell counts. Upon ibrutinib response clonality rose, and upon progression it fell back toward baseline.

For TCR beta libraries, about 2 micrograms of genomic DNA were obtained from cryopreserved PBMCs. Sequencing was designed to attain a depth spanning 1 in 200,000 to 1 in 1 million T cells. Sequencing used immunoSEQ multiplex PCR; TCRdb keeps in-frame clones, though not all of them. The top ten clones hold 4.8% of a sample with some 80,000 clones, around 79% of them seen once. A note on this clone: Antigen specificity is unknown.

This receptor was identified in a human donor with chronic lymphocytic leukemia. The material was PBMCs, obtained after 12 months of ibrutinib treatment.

The DNA for the CDR3 is TGTGCCAGCAGTTTGAGGACAGGGACCAATTCACCCCTCCACTTT. It codes for CASSLRTGTNSPLHF. J is TRBJ1-6 and V is TRBV28, with 8 bases that match TRBD1. This CDR3 has 15 amino acids. V lost 3 bases, J lost 7 bases, and 5 bases stayed unmatched. Per the germline V gene, CDR1 is MDHEN and CDR2 is SYDVKM. Supplemented by reference TRBV28 and TRBJ1-6, the full variable domain reads DVKVTQSSRYLVKRTGEKVFLECVQDMDHENMFWYRQDPGLGLRLIYFSYDVKMKEKGDIPEGYSVSREKKERFSLILESASTNQTSMYLCASSLRTGTNSPLHFGNGTRLTVT.